This entry lists 32 T cell receptor beta chains sequenced from one sample in a study of blood T cell repertoires in COVID-19. TCRdb's copy holds only in-frame clones and misses some; the assay was immunoSEQ multiplex PCR. The data hold some 100,000 clones, with 81% observed a single time. Sequencing used peripheral blood. These receptors all stem from a man aged 80 or over with active or convalescent COVID-19.

V gene TRBV3-1 (or the pseudogene TRBV3-2) combines with J gene TRBJ1-2; tentative D call: TRBD1 (6 bases). The ends were cut back, 3 bases at V and 2 bases at J, with 13 bases in the middle. There are 15 residues in the CDR3. The germline V gene encodes CDR1 LGHDT and CDR2 YNNKEL (reference sequence). This CDR3 is CASSQVGQLNYGYTF. The CDR3 DNA sequence: TGTGCCAGCAGCCAGGTGGGACAACTCAACTATGGCTACACCTTC.

The CDR3 region has the DNA TGCAGCGTCCCCCAGGGCGGCTATGGCTACACCTTC. Its protein product is CSVPQGGYGYTF. J is TRBJ1-2 and V is TRBV29-1, with D tentatively TRBD1 (5 bases). The V end was cut by 6 bases, the J end by 4 bases, with 12 bases between. This CDR3 is built from 12 residues. Germline loops: CDR1 SQVTM, CDR2 ANQGSEA.

The chain is built from TRBV11-2 and TRBJ2-7, with a weak D call TRBD2 (5 bases). Germline values: CDR1 SGHAT, CDR2 FQNNGV. The CDR3 contains 15 residues. With 2 bases removed from V and 4 bases from J, the gap between germline ends came to 15 bases. CDR3 coding DNA: TGTGCCAGCAGCTTAAATTCGCTAGCCCGATACGAGCAGTACTTC. This sequence encodes CASSLNSLARYEQYF.

A single count supports this clone. V usage is TRBV7-9 and J usage is TRBJ2-5; 9 bases align to TRBD2. Germline CDR1 is SEHNR and CDR2 is FQNEAQ (reference sequence). The CDR3 spans 16 residues. V dropped 1 base and J dropped 2; count of bases not matched to a gene: 5. This chain's CDR3 is CASSLGSSGNQETQYF. CDR3 coding DNA: TGTGCCAGCAGCTTAGGTTCTAGCGGGAATCAAGAGACCCAGTACTTC.

For the CDR3, the DNA is TGCGCCAGCAGCTTGGGAACAGGGGGCGATTCACCCCTCCACTTT. Amino acid sequence: CASSLGTGGDSPLHF. The chain employs TRBV5-1 and TRBJ1-6; 9 positions agree with TRBD1. CDR3 length: 15 residues. The V gene's germline CDR1 is SGHRS and CDR2 YFSETQ. With 0 bases clipped from V and 8 bases from J, the junction kept 3 bases outside the gene matches.

The gene calls are TRBV19 and TRBJ1-5; D is undetermined. This CDR3 is 14 amino acids long. The germline V gene has CDR1 LNHDA and CDR2 SQIVND (reference sequence). V lost 9 bases and J 0 bases, leaving 12 bases between the germline ends. The CDR3 coding sequence is TGTGCCAGCTCCAGAACATATAGCAATCAGCCCCAGCATTTT. Translation gives CASSRTYSNQPQHF.

This clone has a single count. V and J are TRBV6-5 and TRBJ2-3; TRBD2 matches 11 bases. Trimming took 8 bases from V and 4 from J; bases not matched to a gene: 5. The CDR3 consists of 14 residues. Germline loops: CDR1 MNHEY, CDR2 SVGAGI. The CDR3 spells CASFSGGVADTQYF. The CDR3 DNA is TGTGCCAGCTTTAGCGGGGGGGTTGCAGATACGCAGTATTTT.

The CDR3 reads CASSEREHPNTGELFF. In DNA form, the CDR3 reads TGTGCCAGCAGTGAACGGGAACACCCGAACACCGGGGAGCTGTTTTTT. This rearrangement joins TRBV25-1 to TRBJ2-2; tentatively, D is TRBD2 (5 bases). Germline V lookup: CDR1 MGHDK, CDR2 SYGVNS. Between the trimmed V and J ends, which lost 2 bases and 0 bases, there was a span of 10 bases. This CDR3 contains 16 residues. Complete variable domain (other parts from reference TRBV25-1 and TRBJ2-2): EADIYQTPRYLVIGTGKKITLECSQTMGHDKMYWYQQDPGMELHLIHYSYGVNSTEKGDLSSESTVSRIRTEHFPLTLESARPSHTSQYLCASSEREHPNTGELFFGEGSRLTVL.

This clone was seen once. The chain combines TRBV5-8 with TRBJ1-2; 11 bases align to TRBD1. Germline loops: CDR1 SGHTS, CDR2 YDEGEE. This CDR3 is built from 16 residues. The ends lost 0 bases at V and 6 bases at J; junction bases unmatched: 7. The CDR3 bases are TGTGCCAGCAGCTTGGTTGTAGGACAGGGGGCACATGGCTACACCTTC. This translates into CASSLVVGQGAHGYTF.

CDR3 loop: CASRLQGNYGYTF. The CDR3 DNA follows: TGTGCCAGCAGGCTACAGGGTAACTATGGCTACACCTTC. J is TRBJ1-2 and V is TRBV2; TRBD1 is a possible D gene (6 bases). From germline, CDR1 is SNHLY and CDR2 FYNNEI. CDR3 length: 13 residues. Between the trimmed V and J ends, which lost 6 bases and 1 base, there was a span of 9 bases. The entire variable domain, with the rest obtained from reference TRBV2 and TRBJ1-2, is as follows: EPEVTQTPSHQVTQMGQEVILRCVPISNHLYFYWYRQILGQKVEFLVSFYNNEISEKSEIFDDQFSVERPDGSNFTLKIRSTKLEDSAMYFCASRLQGNYGYTFGSGTRLTVV.

The rearrangement joins TRBV2 to TRBJ1-5; D is possibly TRBD1 (5 bases). This CDR3 contains 14 residues. V gave up 7 bases and J gave up 5 bases, with 15 bases separating them. Germline V gene lookup returns CDR1 SNHLY and CDR2 FYNNEI. CDR3 loop: CASNPDSLDQPQHF. Here the CDR3 DNA reads TGTGCCAGCAACCCCGACAGCCTTGATCAGCCCCAGCATTTT.

CDR3 bases: TGTGCCAGTAGTGATAACGGCCGGAGCTCCTACGAGCAGTACTTC. Translation gives CASSDNGRSSYEQYF. The rearrangement links TRBV19 to TRBJ2-7; D is unclear. Trimming took off 5 bases at V and 0 bases at J, with 14 bases between the two ends. CDR3 size: 15 residues. Germline values: CDR1 LNHDA, CDR2 SQIVND (reference sequence).

CDR3 bases: TGTGCCAGCAGCTTATCCGCGGGGAGCTCTGGAAACACCATATATTTT. Translated: CASSLSAGSSGNTIYF. This chain connects TRBV7-9 to TRBJ1-3; D gene unclear. The length of the CDR3 is 16 residues. Germline V lookup: CDR1 SEHNR, CDR2 FQNEAQ (reference sequence). Between the trimmed V and J ends, which lost 2 bases and 0 bases, there was a span of 11 bases. Supplemented by reference TRBV7-9 and TRBJ1-3, the full variable domain reads DTGVSQNPRHKITKRGQNVTFRCDPISEHNRLYWYRQTLGQGPEFLTYFQNEAQLEKSRLLSDRFSAERPKGSFSTLEIQRTEQGDSAMYLCASSLSAGSSGNTIYFGEGSWLTVV.

This chain links TRBV18 with TRBJ2-2; tentative D call: TRBD2 (7 bases). This CDR3 comprises 15 residues. The V gene's germline CDR1 is KGHSH and CDR2 LQKENI. Trimming took off 2 bases at V and 4 bases at J, with 11 bases between the two ends. The CDR3 protein is CASSPRGGPTGELFF. CDR3 bases: TGTGCCAGCTCACCAAGGGGGGGCCCCACCGGGGAGCTGTTTTTT.

The V call is TRBV6-6, the J call TRBJ2-5, with 9 bases that match TRBD1. The CDR3 extends over 15 amino acids. Germline V gene sequence: CDR1 MNHNY, CDR2 SVGAGI (reference sequence). Unmatched junction bases numbered 9, after V lost 5 bases and J lost 5 bases. The CDR3 sequence is CASSSLGQGWETQYF. In nucleotides, the CDR3 is TGTGCCAGCAGTAGCCTGGGACAGGGTTGGGAGACCCAGTACTTC.

This clone showed up just once. V is TRBV15 and J is TRBJ1-5; a possible D gene is TRBD1 (6 bases). The V end was cut by 3 bases, the J end by 7 bases, with 13 bases between. The CDR3 consists of 14 residues. Germline values: CDR1 LNHNV, CDR2 YYDKDF (reference sequence). CDR3 loop: CATSRQLQGQPQHF. CDR3 DNA sequence: TGTGCCACCAGCAGGCAACTTCAGGGGCAGCCCCAGCATTTT.

This clone was counted between two and nine times. The V and J genes are TRBV13 and TRBJ2-1; TRBD2 matches 10 bases. J lost 5 bases, V lost 3 bases, and 7 bases had no gene match. Germline CDR1 is PRHDT and CDR2 is FYEKMQ (reference sequence). The CDR3 extends over 16 amino acids. The CDR3, as DNA: TGTGCCAGCAGCTTGCCGCCTAGCGGGGGCAACAATGAGCAGTTCTTC. This translates into CASSLPPSGGNNEQFF.

The rearrangement uses TRBV3-1 (or the pseudogene TRBV3-2) and TRBJ2-3; no clear D. V was pared by 3 bases and J by 0 bases, with 4 bases between. This CDR3 has 13 residues. Germline CDR1 LGHDT, CDR2 YNNKEL (reference sequence). The CDR3 DNA reads TGTGCCAGCAGCCACCAGAGCACAGATACGCAGTATTTT. Encoded protein: CASSHQSTDTQYF.

This clone has a handful of counts. V is TRBV18 and J is TRBJ2-7; tentative D call: TRBD2 (6 bases). V was shortened by 6 bases and J by 3 bases, with 12 bases between the two germline ends. CDR1 is KGHSH, CDR2 LQKENI, per germline. CDR3 length: 13 amino acids. As DNA, the CDR3 is TGTGCCAGCTCCGGGGGTTCGGGCTACGAGCAGTACTTC. This translates into CASSGGSGYEQYF.

The chain carries TRBV27 and TRBJ1-2; tentative D call: TRBD1 (6 bases). The germline V and J ends were trimmed by 6 bases and 2 bases, with 19 bases remaining between them. This CDR3 comprises 16 residues. CDR1 is MNHEY and CDR2 is SMNVEV in the germline V gene (reference sequence). The CDR3 DNA sequence: TGTGCCAGCAGAATTTATGGACAGACGAAAAACTATGGCTACACCTTC. This sequence encodes CASRIYGQTKNYGYTF.

This chain joins TRBV6-5 and TRBJ1-5; D may be TRBD1 (5 bases). V lost 2 bases and J 5 bases, leaving 13 bases between the germline ends. CDR1 is MNHEY, CDR2 SVGAGI, per germline. CDR3 length equals 15 residues. The CDR3 spells CASSYTGGVDQPQHF. CDR3 DNA sequence: TGTGCCAGCAGTTACACCGGGGGAGTCGATCAGCCCCAGCATTTT.

V usage is TRBV19 and J usage is TRBJ2-3, with a possible D match to TRBD1 (5 bases). Trimming took off 2 bases at V and 2 bases at J, with 14 bases between the two ends. The CDR3 has 16 amino acids. Germline CDR1 and CDR2: LNHDA and SQIVND (reference sequence). The CDR3 reads CASSIRGATHTDTQYF. Written as DNA, the CDR3 is TGTGCCAGTAGTATAAGGGGCGCCACCCACACAGATACGCAGTATTTT. Looking up the rest from reference TRBV19 and TRBJ2-3 gives the full variable domain: DGGITQSPKYLFRKEGQNVTLSCEQNLNHDAMYWYRQDPGQGLRLIYYSQIVNDFQKGDIAEGYSVSREKKESFPLTVTSAQKNPTAFYLCASSIRGATHTDTQYFGPGTRLTVL.

The J gene is TRBJ1-1, the V gene TRBV12-5, with D unresolved. Germline lookup yields CDR1 LGHNT and CDR2 FRNRAP. There are 15 residues in the CDR3. V lost 2 bases to trimming and J lost 5 bases, with 15 bases between them. For the CDR3, the DNA is TGTGCTAGTGGTTTGCCGAGGGTAGGGTGGACTGAAGCTTTCTTT. Translation: CASGLPRVGWTEAFF. The entire variable domain, with the rest obtained from reference TRBV12-5 and TRBJ1-1, is as follows: DARVTQTPRHKVTEMGQEVTMRCQPILGHNTVFWYRQTMMQGLELLAYFRNRAPLDDSGMPKDRFSAEMPDATLATLKIQPSEPRDSAVYFCASGLPRVGWTEAFFGQGTRLTVV.

This clone was detected once. V is TRBV7-8 and J is TRBJ2-5, with 10 bases lining up with TRBD1. The junction had 2 bases not matched to a gene; V was cut back by 5 bases and J by 2 bases. The CDR3 loop spans 14 amino acids. Per germline, CDR1 SGHVS and CDR2 FQNEAQ. Here the CDR3 DNA reads TGTGCCAGCAGCCTGGACAGGGGGCAAGAGACCCAGTACTTC. It specifies CASSLDRGQETQYF.

The chain uses TRBV24-1 and TRBJ2-1, with D perhaps matching TRBD2 (5 bases). The germline V gene has CDR1 KGHDR and CDR2 SFDVKD. Trimming pared 4 bases from V and 5 bases from J, leaving 8 bases between. The length of the CDR3 is 13 residues. The CDR3 DNA reads TGTGCCACCAGTGACGGACTTAACAATGAGCAGTTCTTC. Its translation is CATSDGLNNEQFF.

This chain connects TRBV5-4 to TRBJ2-3; 12 nucleotides line up with TRBD2. With V trimmed by 5 bases and J by 2 bases, 6 bases remained unmatched. The CDR3 length is 16 residues. In germline, CDR1 is SGHNT, CDR2 YYREEE (reference sequence). The CDR3 DNA reads as TGTGCCAGCAGGGATGGACTAGCGGGGACCACAGATACGCAGTATTTT. Translation: CASRDGLAGTTDTQYF.

The rearrangement links TRBV7-3 to TRBJ2-1; the match to TRBD2 covers 10 bases. Germline V gene data show CDR1 as SGHTA and CDR2 as FQGTGA. J gave up 5 bases and V 5 bases, and 6 bases lay outside the gene matches. The CDR3 is made up of 15 amino acids. The CDR3 DNA reads TGTGCCAGCAGCCTCGTAGCGGGGGGCCACAATGAGCAGTTCTTC. Residues: CASSLVAGGHNEQFF.

The chain is built from TRBV28 and TRBJ2-4; maybe TRBD1 (6 bases). CDR3 length equals 14 residues. The germline CDR1 and CDR2 sequences are MDHEN and SYDVKM. Trimming cost V 6 bases and J 3 bases, with 12 bases left between them. DNA of the CDR3: TGTGCCAGCAGAAGGGGGTCGAACAAAAACATTCAGTACTTC. This gives the protein CASRRGSNKNIQYF.

The gene calls are TRBV19 and TRBJ2-3, with D possibly being TRBD1 (7 bases). This CDR3 is built from 16 residues. With 4 bases removed from V and 4 bases from J, the gap between germline ends came to 18 bases. CDR1 and CDR2 from the germline V gene are LNHDA and SQIVND (reference sequence). This CDR3 is CASSTQGRLVADTQYF. The CDR3 region has the DNA TGTGCCAGTAGTACACAGGGGAGGCTCGTCGCAGATACGCAGTATTTT.

This clone was counted between two and nine times. This chain uses TRBV5-5 with TRBJ2-5, with D tentatively TRBD1 (5 bases). Germline lookup yields CDR1 SGHKS and CDR2 YYEKEE (reference sequence). V gave up 6 bases and J gave up 1 base, with 13 bases separating them. This CDR3 region has 14 residues. CDR3: CASTPRQTQETQYF. The CDR3 nucleotides are TGTGCCAGCACCCCGAGACAGACCCAAGAGACCCAGTACTTC. The variable domain in full, completed from reference TRBV5-5 and TRBJ2-5, reads DAGVTQSPTHLIKTRGQQVTLRCSPISGHKSVSWYQQVLGQGPQFIFQYYEKEERGRGNFPDRFSARQFPNYSSELNVNALLLGDSALYLCASTPRQTQETQYFGPGTRLLVL.

The chain carries TRBV29-1 and TRBJ2-3; no reliable D call. The V end was cut by 1 base, the J end by 5 bases, with 4 bases between. Per the germline V gene, CDR1 is SQVTM and CDR2 is ANQGSEA. This CDR3 spans 11 amino acids. Written as DNA, the CDR3 is TGCAGCGTTGAAGGGCAAGATACGCAGTATTTT. Amino acids: CSVEGQDTQYF.

The chain recombines TRBV7-2 with TRBJ2-3; TRBD2 matches 11 bases. This CDR3 is built from 16 residues. Trimming cost V 5 bases and J 4 bases; bases outside gene matches: 8. Germline loops: CDR1 SGHTA, CDR2 FQGNSA. CDR3 amino acids: CASSRVRLAGSDTQYF. CDR3 sequence (DNA): TGTGCCAGCAGCCGGGTGAGACTAGCGGGGTCAGATACGCAGTATTTT.